The 16 T cell receptor beta chains below were found in one sample sequenced in a study of blood T cell repertoires in COVID-19. Generated by immunoSEQ multiplex PCR, the TCRdb table keeps only in-frame clones and is missing some. The table lists 100,000 or so clones, 85% of them singletons. Sequenced material: peripheral blood. The receptor source for this set is a man between 45 and 60 years old with acute or convalescent COVID-19.

The V call is TRBV7-3, the J call TRBJ2-1; 7 positions match TRBD2. This CDR3 comprises 15 residues. Germline V gene sequence: CDR1 SGHTA, CDR2 FQGTGA. Trimming took 0 bases from V and 7 from J; bases not matched to a gene: 6. The CDR3 DNA reads as TGTGCCAGCAGCTTAACGGGCGGGAGTTTAAATGAGCAGTTCTTC. It specifies CASSLTGGSLNEQFF.

The CDR3: CASSQEVHGTSGRAGETGELFF. CDR3 sequence (DNA): TGCGCCAGCAGCCAAGAGGTCCACGGGACTAGCGGGAGGGCCGGGGAGACCGGGGAGCTGTTTTTT. The J gene is TRBJ2-2, the V gene TRBV4-1, with TRBD2 matching 16 bases. J gave up 5 bases and V 0 bases, and 15 bases lay outside the gene matches. The germline V gene has CDR1 MGHRA and CDR2 YSYEKL. The CDR3 covers 22 residues.

The J gene is TRBJ2-3, the V gene TRBV3-1 (or the pseudogene TRBV3-2); 7 bases match TRBD2. Germline V lookup: CDR1 LGHDT, CDR2 YNNKEL (reference sequence). The length of the CDR3 is 14 residues. The trim removed 2 bases at V and 4 bases at J, leaving 3 bases unmatched. For the CDR3, the DNA is TGTGCCAGCAGCCAACAGACTAGCTCAGATACGCAGTATTTT. Translation: CASSQQTSSDTQYF.

CDR3 in DNA: TGCGCCAGCAGACCTCCGGGACAGGGGCCAGATACGCAGTATTTT. Protein sequence: CASRPPGQGPDTQYF. The rearrangement links TRBV5-1 to TRBJ2-3; 10 bases line up with TRBD1. CDR1 and CDR2 from the germline V gene are SGHRS and YFSETQ. The V and J ends lost 5 bases and 4 bases, in that order; junction bases with no gene match: 7. The CDR3 covers 15 residues.

The rearrangement uses TRBV5-1 and TRBJ1-2, with D perhaps matching TRBD1 (6 bases). The CDR3 has 13 amino acids. Germline CDR1 reads SGHRS; CDR2 reads YFSETQ. V gave up 4 bases and J gave up 8 bases, with 15 bases separating them. The CDR3 region has the DNA TGCGCCAGCAGCGGCGGACAGTTTGTAGGCTACACCTTC. Translating gives CASSGGQFVGYTF. The whole variable domain, remainder taken from reference TRBV5-1 and TRBJ1-2, is KAGVTQTPRYLIKTRGQQVTLSCSPISGHRSVSWYQQTPGQGLQFLFEYFSETQRNKGNFPGRFSGRQFSNSRSEMNVSTLELGDSALYLCASSGGQFVGYTFGSGTRLTVV.

This chain connects TRBV11-2 to TRBJ2-5; D gene ambiguous. The CDR3 totals 14 residues. V was cut by 6 bases and J by 5 bases, with 16 bases left in between. The V gene's germline CDR1 is SGHAT and CDR2 FQNNGV. CDR3 amino acids: CASSLDRSPETQYF. The CDR3 nucleotides read TGTGCCAGCAGTCTAGATCGTTCCCCGGAGACCCAGTACTTC. Full variable domain (rest looked up from reference TRBV11-2 and TRBJ2-5): EAGVAQSPRYKIIEKRQSVAFWCNPISGHATLYWYQQILGQGPKLLIQFQNNGVVDDSQLPKDRFSAERLKGVDSTLKIQPAKLEDSAVYLCASSLDRSPETQYFGPGTRLLVL.

The sample holds a few counts of this clone. The chain joins TRBV4-1 to TRBJ1-5, with TRBD1 matching 8 bases. Germline trimming cut 3 bases from V and 4 bases from J; bases unmatched to any gene: 8. This CDR3 has 16 amino acids. The germline CDR1 and CDR2 sequences are MGHRA and YSYEKL. In DNA form, the CDR3 reads TGCGCCAGCAGCCACATTATCAGGGGGCGGAATCAGCCCCAGCATTTT. The encoded protein is CASSHIIRGRNQPQHF.

This chain joins TRBV5-8 and TRBJ2-2; 9 nucleotides agree with TRBD2. This CDR3 has 16 amino acids. The V gene end was trimmed by 4 bases and the J gene end by 3 bases; junction bases not matched to a gene: 7. Germline V CDR1 and CDR2: SGHTS, YDEGEE. CDR3 DNA sequence: TGTGCCAGCAGCCGTCGACTAGCGGCTTACACCGGGGAGCTGTTTTTT. It codes for CASSRRLAAYTGELFF.

The chain carries TRBV16 and TRBJ1-2; possible D gene TRBD1, 5 bases. V dropped 1 base and J dropped 2 bases, with 11 bases sitting between them. The CDR3 length is 15 residues. Germline values: CDR1 KGHSY, CDR2 FQNENV. The CDR3 loop reads CASSQYAPGNYGYTF. Here the CDR3 DNA reads TGTGCCAGCAGCCAATACGCCCCAGGGAACTATGGCTACACCTTC.

The chain uses TRBV2 and TRBJ1-1; 8 bases map to TRBD1. The CDR3 runs to 15 residues. Germline lookup yields CDR1 SNHLY and CDR2 FYNNEI. The V gene end was trimmed by 5 bases and the J gene end by 1 base; junction bases not matched to a gene: 6. The CDR3 here is CASSPDRGRNTEAFF. The CDR3 nucleotides are TGTGCCAGCAGTCCTGACAGGGGCCGGAACACTGAAGCTTTCTTT.

The chain couples TRBV19 to TRBJ1-6; 12 nucleotides align to TRBD1. This CDR3 contains 20 residues. Per germline, CDR1 LNHDA and CDR2 SQIVND (reference sequence). V lost 5 bases, J lost 7 bases, and 18 bases stayed unmatched. CDR3 amino acids: CASSGEPGQGAAMRNSPLHF. DNA for the CDR3: TGTGCCAGTAGTGGCGAACCGGGACAGGGGGCGGCGATGAGAAATTCACCCCTCCACTTT. Supplemented by reference TRBV19 and TRBJ1-6, the full variable domain reads DGGITQSPKYLFRKEGQNVTLSCEQNLNHDAMYWYRQDPGQGLRLIYYSQIVNDFQKGDIAEGYSVSREKKESFPLTVTSAQKNPTAFYLCASSGEPGQGAAMRNSPLHFGNGTRLTVT.

This clone was recorded once. J is TRBJ2-1 and V is TRBV28; TRBD1 agrees at 11 bases. Trimming at V came to 4 bases and at J to 9 bases, leaving 5 bases not matched to a gene. From germline, CDR1 is MDHEN and CDR2 SYDVKM. This CDR3 region has 14 residues. This chain's CDR3 is CASSWDRGNSEQFF. DNA for the CDR3: TGTGCCAGCAGTTGGGACAGGGGGAACAGTGAGCAGTTCTTC.

CDR3 residues: CASSLAGAVTYEQYF. In DNA, the CDR3 is TGTGCCAGCAGCTTAGCGGGAGCTGTCACCTACGAGCAGTACTTC. The chain joins TRBV11-3 to TRBJ2-7; D is perhaps TRBD2 (6 bases). Germline V gives CDR1 SGHNT, CDR2 YENEEA. V was pared by 1 base and J by 2 bases, with 12 bases between. The CDR3 loop spans 15 amino acids. Combining the CDR3 with reference TRBV11-3 and TRBJ2-7 gives the whole variable domain EAGVVQSPRYKIIEKKQPVAFWCNPISGHNTLYWYLQNLGQGPELLIRYENEEAVDDSQLPKDRFSAERLKGVDSTLKIQPAELGDSAVYLCASSLAGAVTYEQYFGPGTRLTVT.

The chain couples TRBV5-1 to TRBJ2-1; 13 bases match TRBD2. Looked up from germline, CDR1 is SGHRS and CDR2 is YFSETQ. The J segment lost 8 bases and the V segment lost 5 bases, leaving 7 bases of the junction unmatched. The CDR3 totals 15 residues. This CDR3 is CASSSGLAGSDEQFF. CDR3 DNA: TGCGCCAGCAGTTCGGGACTAGCGGGGTCCGATGAGCAGTTCTTC. The entire variable domain, with the rest obtained from reference TRBV5-1 and TRBJ2-1, is as follows: KAGVTQTPRYLIKTRGQQVTLSCSPISGHRSVSWYQQTPGQGLQFLFEYFSETQRNKGNFPGRFSGRQFSNSRSEMNVSTLELGDSALYLCASSSGLAGSDEQFFGPGTRLTVL.

The chain is built from TRBV28 and TRBJ1-1, with a possible D match to TRBD1 (5 bases). Trimming removed 6 bases at V and 4 bases at J, with 12 bases between. Looked up from germline, CDR1 is MDHEN and CDR2 is SYDVKM. CDR3 length equals 13 residues. In DNA, the CDR3 is TGTGCCAGCAGATTCAGGGTTATCACTGAAGCTTTCTTT. Translation gives CASRFRVITEAFF.

The chain couples TRBV2 to TRBJ2-5; 12 nucleotides agree with TRBD2. The germline V gene encodes CDR1 SNHLY and CDR2 FYNNEI. The CDR3 length is 15 residues. V lost 11 bases and J lost 6; bases outside the gene matches: 13. CDR3 amino acids: CAQKGLAGGPQTQYF. The CDR3 DNA sequence: TGTGCCCAAAAGGGGCTAGCGGGGGGGCCCCAGACCCAGTACTTC. The full variable domain, its missing parts supplied by reference TRBV2 and TRBJ2-5, is EPEVTQTPSHQVTQMGQEVILRCVPISNHLYFYWYRQILGQKVEFLVSFYNNEISEKSEIFDDQFSVERPDGSNFTLKIRSTKLEDSAMYFCAQKGLAGGPQTQYFGPGTRLLVL.